The source of this TCR beta chain is a study of T cell repertoires in cytomegalovirus infection. Background on the study: CMV infection together with matching HLA type was indicated by public TCR beta signatures. Study results and caveats: Carriage of CMV together with the relevant HLA was identifiable through cumulative public TCR beta family frequency. HLA-C-restricted TCR beta clonotypes specific for CMV led the ex vivo response.

In TCRdb, the reads were re-called with MiXCR into one record per CDR3 protein. The repertoire includes about 570,000 distinct CDR3 sequences, 40% of them detected once, and 48% sits in the top ten. Turning to this clonotype: What it recognizes is unknown.

The clonotype originates from a human donor in good health (CMV status not recorded). Some clones in this sample may be carry-over from other donors' samples. The sample consisted of cultured PBMCs, taken from culture after CMV antigen stimulation.

CDR3 sequence (DNA): TGCAGTGCCACCACCGGACTAGCGGGGCCCATCTACAATGAGCAGTTCTTC. Protein sequence: CSATTGLAGPIYNEQFF. The chain combines TRBV20-1 with TRBJ2-1; 12 bases map to TRBD2. CDR3 length: 17 residues. With V trimmed by 6 bases and J by 3 bases, 12 bases remained unmatched. Germline V gene data show CDR1 as DFQATT and CDR2 as SNEGSKA (reference sequence).